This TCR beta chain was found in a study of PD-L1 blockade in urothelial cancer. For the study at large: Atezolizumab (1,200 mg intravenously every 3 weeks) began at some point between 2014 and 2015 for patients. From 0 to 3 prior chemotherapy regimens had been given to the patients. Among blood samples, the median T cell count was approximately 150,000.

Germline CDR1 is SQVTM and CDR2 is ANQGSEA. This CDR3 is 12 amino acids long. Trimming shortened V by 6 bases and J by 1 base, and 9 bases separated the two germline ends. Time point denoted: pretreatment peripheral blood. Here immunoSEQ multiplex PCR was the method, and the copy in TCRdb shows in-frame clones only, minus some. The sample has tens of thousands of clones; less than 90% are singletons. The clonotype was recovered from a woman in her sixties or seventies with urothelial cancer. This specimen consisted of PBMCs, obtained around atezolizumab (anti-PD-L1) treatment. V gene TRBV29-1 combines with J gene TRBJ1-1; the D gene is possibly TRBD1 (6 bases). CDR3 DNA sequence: TGCAGCGTAGGACAGCAGAACACTGAAGCTTTCTTT. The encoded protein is CSVGQQNTEAFF.